This T cell receptor (beta chain) originates from a study of early T cells in non-severe SARS-CoV-2 infection. Regarding the study as a whole: Sequences matched to VDJdb favored anti-spike CD8 responses, while private and CD4 specificities were missed.

Attached unique molecular identifiers marked individual cDNA molecules. MiXCR, run by TCRdb on the 5' RACE reads, gives a single entry per CDR3 protein. The sample has over 70,000 distinct CDR3 sequences, about an eighth seen once. This clonotype was seen ten or more times. As yet, its antigen is unknown. The sequence was obtained from an adult who was a healthcare worker with PCR-confirmed SARS-CoV-2 infection or an uninfected control (not recorded which). Sequenced material: whole blood.

CDR3 sequence: CASSSQTFGTDTQYF. The CDR3 bases are TGTGCCAGCAGTTCCCAGACTTTTGGCACAGATACGCAGTATTTT. The V gene is TRBV7-2, the J gene TRBJ2-3; unclear D gene. The germline V and J ends were trimmed by 6 bases and 1 base, with 14 bases remaining between them. The CDR3 is 15 amino acids. CDR1 is SGHTA and CDR2 is FQGNSA in the germline V gene.